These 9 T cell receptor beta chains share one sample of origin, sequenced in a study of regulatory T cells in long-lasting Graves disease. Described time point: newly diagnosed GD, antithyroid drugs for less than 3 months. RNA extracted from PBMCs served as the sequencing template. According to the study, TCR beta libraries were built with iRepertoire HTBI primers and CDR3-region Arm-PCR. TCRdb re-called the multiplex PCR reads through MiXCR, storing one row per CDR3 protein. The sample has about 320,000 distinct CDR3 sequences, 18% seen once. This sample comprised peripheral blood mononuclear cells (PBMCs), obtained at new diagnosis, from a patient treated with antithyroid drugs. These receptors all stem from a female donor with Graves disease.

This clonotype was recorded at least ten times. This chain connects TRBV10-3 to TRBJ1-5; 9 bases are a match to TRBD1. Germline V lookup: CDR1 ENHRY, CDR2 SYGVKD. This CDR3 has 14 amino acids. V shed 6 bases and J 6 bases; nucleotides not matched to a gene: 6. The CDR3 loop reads CAIRGTGPRQPQHF. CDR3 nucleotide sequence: TGTGCCATCAGGGGGACAGGGCCGCGTCAGCCCCAGCATTTT.

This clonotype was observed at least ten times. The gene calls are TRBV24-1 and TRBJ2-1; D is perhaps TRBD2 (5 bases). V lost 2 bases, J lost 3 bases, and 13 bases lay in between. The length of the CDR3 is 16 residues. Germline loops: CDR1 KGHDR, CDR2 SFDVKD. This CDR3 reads CATSDSRTGGYNEQFF. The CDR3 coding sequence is TGTGCCACCAGTGATTCTAGGACTGGAGGCTACAATGAGCAGTTCTTC.

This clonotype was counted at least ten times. DNA for the CDR3: TGTGCCAGCAGTTACGGGGGTACAAACTATGGCTACACCTTC. Translation gives CASSYGGTNYGYTF. The gene calls are TRBV6-2 or TRBV6-3 and TRBJ1-2; D may be TRBD1 (5 bases). V dropped 2 bases and J dropped 2 bases, with 9 bases sitting between them. From germline, CDR1 is MNHEY and CDR2 SVGEGT. CDR3 length: 14 residues.

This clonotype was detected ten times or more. DNA for the CDR3: TGTGCCAGCAGCCCCTCAGGGGGCTACACTGAAGCTTTCTTT. Protein: CASSPSGGYTEAFF. This rearrangement joins TRBV7-3 to TRBJ1-1; 8 nucleotides agree with TRBD1. The CDR3 is made up of 14 amino acids. V lost 5 bases to trimming and J lost 3 bases; unmatched junction nucleotides: 5. From germline, CDR1 is SGHTA and CDR2 FQGTGA.

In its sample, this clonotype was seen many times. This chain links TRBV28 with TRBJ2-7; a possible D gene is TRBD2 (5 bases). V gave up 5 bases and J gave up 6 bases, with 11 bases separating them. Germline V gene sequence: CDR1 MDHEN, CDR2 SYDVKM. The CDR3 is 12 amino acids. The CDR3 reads CASSQGRSEQYF. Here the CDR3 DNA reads TGTGCCAGCAGTCAAGGGAGATCCGAGCAGTACTTC.

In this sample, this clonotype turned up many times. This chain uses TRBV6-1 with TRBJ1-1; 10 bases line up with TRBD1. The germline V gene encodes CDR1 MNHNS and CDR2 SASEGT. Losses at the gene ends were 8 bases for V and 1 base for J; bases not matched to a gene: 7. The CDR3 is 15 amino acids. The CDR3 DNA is TGTGCCAGCCAGGCCGGGACAGGGGCGAACACTGAAGCTTTCTTT. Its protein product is CASQAGTGANTEAFF.

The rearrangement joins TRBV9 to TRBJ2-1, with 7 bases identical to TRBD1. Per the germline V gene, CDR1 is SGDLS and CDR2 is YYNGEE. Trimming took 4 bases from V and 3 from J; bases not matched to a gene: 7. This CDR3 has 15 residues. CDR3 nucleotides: TGTGCCAGCAGCACCCGGGACAGACTCTACAATGAGCAGTTCTTC. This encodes CASSTRDRLYNEQFF. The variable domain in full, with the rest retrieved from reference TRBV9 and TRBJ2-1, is DSGVTQTPKHLITATGQRVTLRCSPRSGDLSVYWYQQSLDQGLQFLIQYYNGEERAKGNILERFSAQQFPDLHSELNLSSLELGDSALYFCASSTRDRLYNEQFFGPGTRLTVL.

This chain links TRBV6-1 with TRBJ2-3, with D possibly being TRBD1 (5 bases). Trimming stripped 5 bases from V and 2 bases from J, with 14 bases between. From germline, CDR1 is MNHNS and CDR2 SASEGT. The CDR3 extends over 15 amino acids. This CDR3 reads CASSRETVNTDTQYF. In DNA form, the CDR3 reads TGTGCCAGCAGTCGCGAGACAGTTAACACAGATACGCAGTATTTT.

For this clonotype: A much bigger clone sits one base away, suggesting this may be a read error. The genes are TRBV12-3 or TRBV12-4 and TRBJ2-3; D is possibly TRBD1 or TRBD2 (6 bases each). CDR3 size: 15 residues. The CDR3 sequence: CASSLSSTGGKTRYF. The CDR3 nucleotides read TGTGCCAGCAGTTTGAGCTCGACAGGAGGGAAGACCCGGTACTTC.